This T cell receptor beta chain was profiled in a study of blood T cell repertoires in COVID-19. Study in general: In each case, the material was cDNA or gDNA derived from T cells, B-cell-depleted T cells, or PBMCs.

As handled by the study authors: Nucleated cell number was recorded as an estimate derived from reference gene primer amplification. Sequencing was performed with immunoSEQ multiplex PCR; in TCRdb, only in-frame clones are kept and a portion is missing. The DNA was the basis for D and trimming; V, J and clone size are from that table. This table has under 250,000 clones, about 82% appearing once. About this clone itself: This same CDR3 is encoded by further DNA sequences in the sample.

The CDR3 has 14 residues. Germline V gene sequence: CDR1 SGHTA, CDR2 FQGNSA. The V end lost 2 bases, the J end lost 2 bases, and 9 bases lay between the germline ends. The chain recombines TRBV7-2 with TRBJ1-1; D remains ambiguous. This clonotype originated in a woman between 50 and 59 years old with acute COVID-19. The sequenced sample was PBMCs or T cells enriched from blood (not recorded which). CDR3 loop: CASSLRQVNTEAFF. In DNA, the CDR3 is TGTGCCAGCAGCTTACGTCAGGTTAACACTGAAGCTTTCTTT.